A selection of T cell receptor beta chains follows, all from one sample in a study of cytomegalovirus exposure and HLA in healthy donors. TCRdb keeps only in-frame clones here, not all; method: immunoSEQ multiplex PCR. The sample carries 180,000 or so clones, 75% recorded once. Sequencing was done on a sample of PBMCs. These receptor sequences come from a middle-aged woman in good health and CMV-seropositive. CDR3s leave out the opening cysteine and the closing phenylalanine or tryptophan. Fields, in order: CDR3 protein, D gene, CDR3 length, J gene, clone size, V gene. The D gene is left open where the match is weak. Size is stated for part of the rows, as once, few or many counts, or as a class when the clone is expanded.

CDR3aa: ASSQGSGQPQH
d_gene: -
len: 11
j_gene: TRBJ1-5
abundance: -
v_gene: TRBV19

CDR3aa: ASTDSGQSGELF
d_gene: -
len: 12
j_gene: TRBJ2-2
abundance: -
v_gene: TRBV5-1

CDR3aa: ASSKDESGSYEQY
d_gene: -
len: 13
j_gene: TRBJ2-7
abundance: -
v_gene: TRBV21-1

CDR3aa: ASSYSYPPVQDTQY
d_gene: -
len: 14
j_gene: TRBJ2-3
abundance: -
v_gene: TRBV6-5

CDR3aa: ASSVGASVGQY
d_gene: -
len: 11
j_gene: TRBJ2-5
abundance: -
v_gene: TRBV11-2

CDR3aa: ASTKGGTGSYEQY
d_gene: TRBD1
len: 13
j_gene: TRBJ2-7
abundance: few
v_gene: TRBV6-6

CDR3aa: ASSTVYAMGNEKLF
d_gene: -
len: 14
j_gene: TRBJ1-4
abundance: -
v_gene: TRBV5-6

CDR3aa: AWSAPGFSSGNTIY
d_gene: -
len: 14
j_gene: TRBJ1-3
abundance: few
v_gene: TRBV30

CDR3aa: ASSSNLNTIY
d_gene: -
len: 10
j_gene: TRBJ1-3
abundance: -
v_gene: TRBV10-2

CDR3aa: ASSSSTGADTQY
d_gene: TRBD1
len: 12
j_gene: TRBJ2-3
abundance: -
v_gene: TRBV7-2

CDR3aa: ASSIPSGTDTQY
d_gene: -
len: 12
j_gene: TRBJ2-3
abundance: -
v_gene: TRBV28

CDR3aa: ASSLGAGQGQVNTEAF
d_gene: TRBD1
len: 16
j_gene: TRBJ1-1
abundance: -
v_gene: TRBV28

CDR3aa: ASSRLAGANEQF
d_gene: TRBD2
len: 12
j_gene: TRBJ2-1
abundance: -
v_gene: TRBV14

CDR3aa: ASSEAPGQGAYEQY
d_gene: TRBD1
len: 14
j_gene: TRBJ2-7
abundance: -
v_gene: TRBV6-1

CDR3aa: ASSRDNSNQPQH
d_gene: -
len: 12
j_gene: TRBJ1-5
abundance: -
v_gene: TRBV28